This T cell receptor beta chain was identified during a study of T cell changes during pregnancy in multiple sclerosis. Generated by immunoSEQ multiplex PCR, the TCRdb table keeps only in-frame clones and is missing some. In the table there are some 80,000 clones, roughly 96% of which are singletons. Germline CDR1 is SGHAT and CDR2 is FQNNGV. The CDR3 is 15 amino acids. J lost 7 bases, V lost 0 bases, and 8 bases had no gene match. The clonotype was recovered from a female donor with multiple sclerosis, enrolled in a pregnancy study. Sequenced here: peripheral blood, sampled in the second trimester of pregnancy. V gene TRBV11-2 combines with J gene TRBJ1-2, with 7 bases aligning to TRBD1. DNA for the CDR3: TGTGCCAGCAGCTTAGATCCGGGGACAGTCGTTGGCTACACCTTC. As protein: CASSLDPGTVVGYTF.